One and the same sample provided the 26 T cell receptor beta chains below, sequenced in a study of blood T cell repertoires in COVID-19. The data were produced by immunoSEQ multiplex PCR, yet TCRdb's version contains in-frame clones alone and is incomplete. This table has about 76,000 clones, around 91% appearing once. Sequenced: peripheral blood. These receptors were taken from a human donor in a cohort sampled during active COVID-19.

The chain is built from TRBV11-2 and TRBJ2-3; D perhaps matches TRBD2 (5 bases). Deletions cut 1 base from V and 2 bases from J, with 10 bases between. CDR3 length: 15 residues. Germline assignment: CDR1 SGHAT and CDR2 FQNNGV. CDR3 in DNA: TGTGCCAGCAGCTTAGTTCGCGGGTTCACAGATACGCAGTATTTT. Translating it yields CASSLVRGFTDTQYF.

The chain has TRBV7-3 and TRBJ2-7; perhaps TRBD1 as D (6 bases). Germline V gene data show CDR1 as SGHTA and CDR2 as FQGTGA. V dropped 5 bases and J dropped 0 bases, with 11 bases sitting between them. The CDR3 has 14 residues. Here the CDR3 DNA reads TGTGCCAGCAGCCCCCAGGGGAGCTCCTACGAGCAGTACTTC. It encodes CASSPQGSSYEQYF.

The CDR3 DNA is TGCAGTGCTATTGATAGAACAGGGATGAGTTATAATCAGCCCCAGCATTTT. It is translated as CSAIDRTGMSYNQPQHF. The V gene is TRBV20-1, the J gene TRBJ1-5; D might be TRBD1 (6 bases). The V end lost 4 bases, the J end lost 4 bases, and 23 bases lay between the germline ends. Germline V gene lookup returns CDR1 DFQATT and CDR2 SNEGSKA (reference sequence). CDR3 length: 17 residues.

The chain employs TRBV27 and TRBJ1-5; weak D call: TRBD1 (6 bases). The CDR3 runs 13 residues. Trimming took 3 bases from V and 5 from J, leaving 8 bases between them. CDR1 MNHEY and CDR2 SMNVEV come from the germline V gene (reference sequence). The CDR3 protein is CASSLKGDQPQHF. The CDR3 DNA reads TGTGCCAGCAGTTTGAAGGGGGATCAGCCCCAGCATTTT.

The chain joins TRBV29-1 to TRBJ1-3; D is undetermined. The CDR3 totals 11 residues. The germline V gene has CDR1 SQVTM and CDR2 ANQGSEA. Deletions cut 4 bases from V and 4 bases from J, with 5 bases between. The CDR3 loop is CSVAQGNTIYF. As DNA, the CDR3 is TGCAGCGTTGCCCAGGGAAACACCATATATTTT.

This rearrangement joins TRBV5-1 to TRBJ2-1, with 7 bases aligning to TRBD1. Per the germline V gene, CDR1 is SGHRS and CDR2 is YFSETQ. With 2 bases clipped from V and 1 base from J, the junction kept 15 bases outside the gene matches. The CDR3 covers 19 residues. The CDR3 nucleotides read TGCGCCAGCAGCTTACCCCGAAGACAGGGCTCCCTATCCTACAATGAGCAGTTCTTC. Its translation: CASSLPRRQGSLSYNEQFF.

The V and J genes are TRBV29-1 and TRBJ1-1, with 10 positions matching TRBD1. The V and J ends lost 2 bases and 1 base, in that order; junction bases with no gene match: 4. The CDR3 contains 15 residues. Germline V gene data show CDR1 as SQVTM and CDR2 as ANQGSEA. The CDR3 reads CSVERTGGPNTEAFF. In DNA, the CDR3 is TGCAGCGTTGAAAGGACAGGGGGTCCGAACACTGAAGCTTTCTTT.

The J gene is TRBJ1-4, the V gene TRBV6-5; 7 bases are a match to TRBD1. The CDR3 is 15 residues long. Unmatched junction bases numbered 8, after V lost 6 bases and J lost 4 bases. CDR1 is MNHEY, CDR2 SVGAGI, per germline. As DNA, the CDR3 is TGTGCCAGCAGCCTACAAGGGACAGTTAATGAAAAACTGTTTTTT. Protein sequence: CASSLQGTVNEKLFF.

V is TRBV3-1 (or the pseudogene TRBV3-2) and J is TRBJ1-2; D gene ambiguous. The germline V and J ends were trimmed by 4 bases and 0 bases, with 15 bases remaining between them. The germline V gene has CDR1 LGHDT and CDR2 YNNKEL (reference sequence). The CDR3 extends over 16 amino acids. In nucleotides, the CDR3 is TGTGCCAGCAGCCGGCGAGGGCCGTCAGCTAACTATGGCTACACCTTC. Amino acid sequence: CASSRRGPSANYGYTF.

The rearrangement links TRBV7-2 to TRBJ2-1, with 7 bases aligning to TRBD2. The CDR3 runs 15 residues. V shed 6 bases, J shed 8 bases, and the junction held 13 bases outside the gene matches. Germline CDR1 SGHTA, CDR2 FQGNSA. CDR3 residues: CASRPRGGGTDEQFF. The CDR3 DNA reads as TGTGCCAGCAGGCCCCGCGGCGGGGGAACCGATGAGCAGTTCTTC.

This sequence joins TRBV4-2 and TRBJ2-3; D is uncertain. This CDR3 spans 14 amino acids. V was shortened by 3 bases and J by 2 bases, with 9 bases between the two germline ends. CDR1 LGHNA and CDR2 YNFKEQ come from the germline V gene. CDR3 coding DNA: TGTGCCAGCAGCCAGCGGCGAGACACAGATACGCAGTATTTT. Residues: CASSQRRDTDTQYF.

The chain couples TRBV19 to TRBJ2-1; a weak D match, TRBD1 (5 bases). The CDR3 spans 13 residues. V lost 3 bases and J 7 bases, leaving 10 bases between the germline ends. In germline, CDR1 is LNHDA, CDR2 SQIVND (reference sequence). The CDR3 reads CASSISRQNEQFF. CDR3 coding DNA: TGTGCCAGTAGTATCTCTAGACAGAATGAGCAGTTCTTC.

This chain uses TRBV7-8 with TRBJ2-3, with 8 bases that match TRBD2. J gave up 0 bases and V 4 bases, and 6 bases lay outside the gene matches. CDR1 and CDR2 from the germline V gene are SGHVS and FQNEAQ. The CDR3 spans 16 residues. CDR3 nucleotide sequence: TGTGCCAGCAGCTCGGGGACTAGTCCGAGCACAGATACGCAGTATTTT. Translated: CASSSGTSPSTDTQYF.

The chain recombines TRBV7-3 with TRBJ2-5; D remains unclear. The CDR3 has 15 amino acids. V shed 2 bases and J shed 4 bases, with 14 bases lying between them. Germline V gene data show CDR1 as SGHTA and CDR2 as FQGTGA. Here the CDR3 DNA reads TGTGCCAGCAGCTTACTTGGGTTGTCGGGAGAGACCCAGTACTTC. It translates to CASSLLGLSGETQYF.

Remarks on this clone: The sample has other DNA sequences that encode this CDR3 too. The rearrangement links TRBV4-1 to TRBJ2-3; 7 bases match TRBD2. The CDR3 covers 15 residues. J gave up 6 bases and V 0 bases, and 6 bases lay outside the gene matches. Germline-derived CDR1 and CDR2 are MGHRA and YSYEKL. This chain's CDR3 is CASSQETGGWDTQYF. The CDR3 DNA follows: TGCGCCAGCAGCCAAGAGACGGGGGGATGGGATACGCAGTATTTT.

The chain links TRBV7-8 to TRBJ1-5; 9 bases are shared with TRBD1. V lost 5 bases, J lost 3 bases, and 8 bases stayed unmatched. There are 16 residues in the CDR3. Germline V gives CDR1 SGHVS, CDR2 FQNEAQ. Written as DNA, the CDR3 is TGTGCCAGCAGCCTCCGGGACAGGGCTTTCAATCAGCCCCAGCATTTT. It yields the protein CASSLRDRAFNQPQHF. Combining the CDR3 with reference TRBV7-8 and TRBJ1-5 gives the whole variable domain GAGVSQSPRYKVAKRGQDVALRCDPISGHVSLFWYQQALGQGPEFLTYFQNEAQLDKSGLPSDRFFAERPEGSVSTLKIQRTQQEDSAVYLCASSLRDRAFNQPQHFGDGTRLSIL.

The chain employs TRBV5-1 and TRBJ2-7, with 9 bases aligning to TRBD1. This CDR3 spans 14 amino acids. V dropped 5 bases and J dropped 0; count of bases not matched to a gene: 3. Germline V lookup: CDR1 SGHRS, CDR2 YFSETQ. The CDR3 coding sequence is TGCGCCAGCAGGACAGGGGGGAGCTCCTACGAGCAGTACTTC. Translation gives CASRTGGSSYEQYF.

As DNA, the CDR3 is TGTGCCAGCAGTTACTCAGGACAGGGGGTCTACGAGCAGTACTTC. Amino acids: CASSYSGQGVYEQYF. The genes are TRBV6-5 and TRBJ2-7; 10 positions match TRBD1. CDR1 MNHEY and CDR2 SVGAGI come from the germline V gene. The V and J ends lost 0 bases and 3 bases, in that order; junction bases with no gene match: 2. CDR3 size: 15 residues.

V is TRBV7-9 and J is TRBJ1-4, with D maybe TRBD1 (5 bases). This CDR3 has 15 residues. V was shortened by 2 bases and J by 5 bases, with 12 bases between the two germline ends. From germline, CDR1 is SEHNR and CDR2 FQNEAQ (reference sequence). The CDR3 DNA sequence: TGTGCCAGCAGCTTAAGGGCGGAGGGGAATGAAAAACTGTTTTTT. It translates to CASSLRAEGNEKLFF.

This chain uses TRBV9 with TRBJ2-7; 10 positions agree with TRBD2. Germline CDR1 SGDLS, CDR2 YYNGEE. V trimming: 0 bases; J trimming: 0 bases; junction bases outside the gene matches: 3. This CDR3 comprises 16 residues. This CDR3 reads CASSVGSGGASYEQYF. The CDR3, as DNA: TGTGCCAGCAGCGTAGGGAGCGGGGGGGCCTCCTACGAGCAGTACTTC.

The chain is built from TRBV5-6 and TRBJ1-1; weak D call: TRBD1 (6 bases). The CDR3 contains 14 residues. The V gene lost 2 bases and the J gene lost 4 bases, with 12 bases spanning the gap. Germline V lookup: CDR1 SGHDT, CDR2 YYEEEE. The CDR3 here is CASSLGLQGTEAFF. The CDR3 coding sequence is TGTGCCAGCAGCTTAGGTCTACAGGGCACTGAAGCTTTCTTT. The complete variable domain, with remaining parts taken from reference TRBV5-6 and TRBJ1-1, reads DAGVTQSPTHLIKTRGQQVTLRCSPKSGHDTVSWYQQALGQGPQFIFQYYEEEERQRGNFPDRFSGHQFPNYSSELNVNALLLGDSALYLCASSLGLQGTEAFFGQGTRLTVV.

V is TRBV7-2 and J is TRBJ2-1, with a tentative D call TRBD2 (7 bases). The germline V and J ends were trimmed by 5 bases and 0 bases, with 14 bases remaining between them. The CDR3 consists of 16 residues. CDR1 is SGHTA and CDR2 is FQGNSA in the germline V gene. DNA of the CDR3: TGTGCCAGCAGCGCGGTGGCGGGGGCCTCCTACAATGAGCAGTTCTTC. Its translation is CASSAVAGASYNEQFF.

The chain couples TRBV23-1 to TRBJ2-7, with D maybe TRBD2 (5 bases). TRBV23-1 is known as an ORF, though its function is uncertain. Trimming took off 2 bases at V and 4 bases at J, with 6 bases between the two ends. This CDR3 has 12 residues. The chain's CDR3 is CASSQREYEQYF. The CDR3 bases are TGCGCCAGCAGTCAACGGGAATACGAGCAGTACTTC.

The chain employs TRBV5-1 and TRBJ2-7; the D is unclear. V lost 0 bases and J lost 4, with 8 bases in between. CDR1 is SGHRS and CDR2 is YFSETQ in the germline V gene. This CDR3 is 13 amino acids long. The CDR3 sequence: CASSLDKWYEQYF. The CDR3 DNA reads TGCGCCAGCAGCTTGGACAAATGGTACGAGCAGTACTTC.

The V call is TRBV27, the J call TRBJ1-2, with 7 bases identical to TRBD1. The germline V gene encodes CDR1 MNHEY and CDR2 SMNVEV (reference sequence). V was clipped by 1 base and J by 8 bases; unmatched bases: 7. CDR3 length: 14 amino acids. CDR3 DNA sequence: TGTGCCAGCAGTTTATGGGGGGCAGGGGGGGGCTACACCTTC. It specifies CASSLWGAGGGYTF.

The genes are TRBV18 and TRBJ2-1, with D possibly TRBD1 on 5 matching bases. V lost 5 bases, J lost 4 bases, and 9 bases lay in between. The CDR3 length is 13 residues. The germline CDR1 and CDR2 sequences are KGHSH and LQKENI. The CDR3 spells CASSVAGYNEQFF. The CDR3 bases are TGTGCCAGCTCAGTCGCAGGGTACAATGAGCAGTTCTTC.